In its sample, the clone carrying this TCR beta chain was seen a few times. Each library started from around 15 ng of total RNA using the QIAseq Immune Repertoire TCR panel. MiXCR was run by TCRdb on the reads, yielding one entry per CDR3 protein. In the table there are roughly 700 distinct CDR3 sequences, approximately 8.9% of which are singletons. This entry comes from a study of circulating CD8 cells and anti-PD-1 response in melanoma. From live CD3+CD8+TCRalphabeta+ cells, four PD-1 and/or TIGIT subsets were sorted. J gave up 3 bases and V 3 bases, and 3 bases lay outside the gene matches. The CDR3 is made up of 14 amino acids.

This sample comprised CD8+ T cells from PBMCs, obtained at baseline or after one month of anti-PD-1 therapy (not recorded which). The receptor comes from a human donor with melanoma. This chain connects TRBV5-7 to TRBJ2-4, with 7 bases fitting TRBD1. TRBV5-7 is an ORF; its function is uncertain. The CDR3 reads CASSSDRFKNIQYF. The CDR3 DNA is TGTGCCAGCAGCTCGGACAGGTTCAAAAACATTCAGTACTTC.